Listed below are T cell receptor beta chains from one sample, sequenced in a study of graft-versus-host responses after intestinal transplantation. The protocol was immunoSEQ multiplex PCR, while the TCRdb copy is restricted to in-frame clones and leaves out a portion. The table records more than 55,000 clones, over 85% of them present only once. Sample: PBMCs, taken 26 days after transplant. These receptors were obtained from a human patient who received an intestinal transplant, so some T cells may come from the graft donor. CDR3s include the opening cysteine and the closing phenylalanine or tryptophan. Fields, in order: clone size, D gene, V gene, J gene, CDR3 DNA, CDR3 protein. A D gene is named only where the DNA matches it firmly. Clone size appears in some rows only: once, few, many, or a class for an expanded clone.

>-|-|TRBV4-2|TRBJ1-4
TGTGCCAGCAGCCAAGATCGCGGGGGGGATGAAAAACTGTTTTTT
CASSQDRGGDEKLFF
>-|TRBD1|TRBV28|TRBJ1-4
TGTGCCAGCAGTTCCATATCGCAGGGGGCGGGTGAAAAACTGTTTTTT
CASSSISQGAGEKLFF
>-|-|TRBV27|TRBJ2-4
TGTGCCAGCAGTTTTCTGGGCCCAGAGAACATTCAGTACTTC
CASSFLGPENIQYF
>-|-|TRBV6-5|TRBJ1-3
TGTGCCAGCAGTTACGGGGGGGCCGCTGGAAACACCATATATTTT
CASSYGGAAGNTIYF
>-|-|TRBV7-9|TRBJ1-1
TGTGCCATCCAGTCCCTGCTGGGCCTCGACACTGAAGCTTTCTTT
CAIQSLLGLDTEAFF
>-|-|TRBV7-7|TRBJ2-1
TGTGCTAGCAGCCCCGGGTCCTACAATGAGCAGTTCTTC
CASSPGSYNEQFF
>-|-|TRBV5-4|TRBJ1-4
TGTGCCAGCAGCTTGTGGGGGGGCGGTGAAAAACTGTTTTTT
CASSLWGGGEKLFF
>-|TRBD2|TRBV27|TRBJ2-1
TGTGCCAGCAGTTTGCAACTAGCGGGAGGTGGGTCCTACAATGAGCAGTTCTTC
CASSLQLAGGGSYNEQFF
>-|-|TRBV28|TRBJ1-5
TGTGCCAGCAGATTGGCAGGGCCCAATCAGCCCCAGCATTTT
CASRLAGPNQPQHF
>few|-|TRBV11-1|TRBJ2-5
TGTGCCAGCAGCTTAGGGGGGCTTCTAGAGACCCAGTACTTC
CASSLGGLLETQYF
>-|-|TRBV27|TRBJ2-7
TGTGCCAGCAGTCGGGGGACAGCTTACTACGAGCAGTACTTC
CASSRGTAYYEQYF
>-|-|TRBV7-9|TRBJ2-1
TGTGCCAGCAGCCCCTACTTTGGTGTAGCCGGTCGCGATGAGCAGTTCTTC
CASSPYFGVAGRDEQFF
>-|-|TRBV15|TRBJ1-5
TGTGCCACCAGCAGAGGGGACAACAATCAGCCCCAGCATTTT
CATSRGDNNQPQHF
>once|TRBD2|TRBV25-1|TRBJ2-1
TGTGCCAGCAGTGAACCCTACCTTAGCGGGGGCTCCTACAATGAGCAGTTCTTC
CASSEPYLSGGSYNEQFF
>-|-|TRBV27|TRBJ1-5
TGTGCCAGCGGACAGACAGGTCCAAATCAGCCCCAGCATTTT
CASGQTGPNQPQHF
>-|-|TRBV6-6|TRBJ1-1
TGTGCCAGCAGTTACTACAGGCCGAACACTGAAGCTTTCTTT
CASSYYRPNTEAFF
>-|TRBD1|TRBV11-2|TRBJ2-3
TGTGCCAGCAGCTTGGTGGGACAGGGATCAGATACGCAGTATTTT
CASSLVGQGSDTQYF
>-|-|TRBV6-1|TRBJ1-1
TGTGCCAGCAGTCCCGACAGTACCAACACTGAAGCTTTCTTT
CASSPDSTNTEAFF
>-|TRBD1|TRBV11-3|TRBJ2-2
TGTGCCAGCAGCTGGACAGGGACGGCCACCGGGGAGCTGTTTTTT
CASSWTGTATGELFF
>-|-|TRBV21-1|TRBJ1-6
TGTGCCAGCAGCAAAGCTCAGGGGAGTTATTCACCCCTCCACTTT
CASSKAQGSYSPLHF
>once|-|TRBV19|TRBJ1-6
TGTGCCAGTAGTATGGGCGGGAATTCACCCCTCCGCTTT
CASSMGGNSPLRF
>-|-|TRBV28|TRBJ2-7
TGTGCCAGCAGCCCGGGACACGCATACGAGCAGTACTTC
CASSPGHAYEQYF
>-|-|TRBV29-1|TRBJ1-1
TGCAGCGTTGGAGGAGGCTTGGGCATGAACACTGAAGCTTTCTTT
CSVGGGLGMNTEAFF
>-|-|TRBV5-6|TRBJ2-5
TGTGCCAGCAGCTTGCGTCAAGAGACCCAGTACTTC
CASSLRQETQYF
>-|-|TRBV6-1|TRBJ1-2
TGTGCCAGCAGGGCTACAGGGTCGGACTATGGCTACACCTTC
CASRATGSDYGYTF
>-|-|TRBV28|TRBJ2-3
TGTGCCAGCAGTCCCCCTGTTGGGGAGGATACGCAGTATTTT
CASSPPVGEDTQYF
>-|-|TRBV11-2|TRBJ1-6
TGTGCCACCATGGGAGGGGATAATTCACCCCTCCACTTT
CATMGGDNSPLHF
>-|TRBD1|TRBV6-5|TRBJ2-1
TGTGCCAGCAGCCCGACAGGGAATACCTACAATGAGCAGTTCTTC
CASSPTGNTYNEQFF
>-|-|TRBV9|TRBJ1-5
TGTGCCAGCAGCGGCCACGGGGGGAGGCAGCCCCAGCATTTT
CASSGHGGRQPQHF
>-|-|TRBV6-1|TRBJ1-6
TGTGCCAGCAGTGTCGTACCACAGGCTAGCTCCTATAATTCACCCCTCCACTTT
CASSVVPQASSYNSPLHF
>-|-|TRBV28|TRBJ2-7
TGTGCCAGCAGTTCCGGACAGTCCCCCTACGAGCAGTACTTC
CASSSGQSPYEQYF
>few|TRBD2|TRBV15|TRBJ2-3
TGTGCCACCAGCAGAGCCACACAACTAGCGGGGGGACGCACAGATACGCAGTATTTT
CATSRATQLAGGRTDTQYF
>-|TRBD1|TRBV6-1|TRBJ2-7
TGTGCCAGCAGAACTACCGGGACAGAGATCTACGAGCAGTACTTC
CASRTTGTEIYEQYF
>-|-|TRBV5-1|TRBJ1-3
TGCGCCAGAATGAACCAGGGCCTCTCTGGAAACACCATATATTTT
CARMNQGLSGNTIYF
>-|-|TRBV6-1|TRBJ1-3
TGTGCCAGCAGTGAAGCGTGGCGGTACTCTGGAAACACCATATATTTT
CASSEAWRYSGNTIYF
>-|TRBD2|TRBV29-1|TRBJ2-5
TGCAGCGTCAAGGGGGGGCTAGCGGGGCTCCAGTACTTC
CSVKGGLAGLQYF
>-|-|TRBV7-8|TRBJ1-1
TGTGCCAGCAGCTCCCCGGAGGGCACTGAAGCTTTCTTT
CASSSPEGTEAFF
>-|TRBD2|TRBV30|TRBJ2-3
TGTGCCTGGAGTGTACTAGCGGGGGCGGGAGATACGCAGTATTTT
CAWSVLAGAGDTQYF
>-|-|TRBV28|TRBJ2-2
TGTGCCAGCAGTCTACAGGACATAGCCTCGTTGTCCGGGGAGCTGTTTTTT
CASSLQDIASLSGELFF
>-|-|TRBV28|TRBJ1-4
TGTGCCAGCAGTATCCGAACAGGCGTTCCTAATGAAAAACTGTTTTTT
CASSIRTGVPNEKLFF
>-|TRBD1|TRBV5-6|TRBJ2-2
TGTGCCAGCAGCTTGGGTAGGGGGCGCCCCGGGGAGCTGTTTTTT
CASSLGRGRPGELFF
>-|TRBD2|TRBV11-2|TRBJ2-5
TGTGCCAGCAGCCCTCTCATAGCGGGGGGGCCGGGGTTAGAGACCCAGTACTTC
CASSPLIAGGPGLETQYF
>-|TRBD1|TRBV28|TRBJ1-1
TGTGCCAGCAAAGTCCCCGTACAGGGGATGGTGAACACTGAAGCTTTCTTT
CASKVPVQGMVNTEAFF
>-|TRBD1|TRBV4-1|TRBJ2-7
TGCGCCAGCAGCCAGACGCTGACCGGGACAGCAATTAACGAGCAGTACTTC
CASSQTLTGTAINEQYF
>-|-|TRBV28|TRBJ1-3
TGTGCCAGCAGTTTAGGGGCCCACTCTGGAAACACCATATATTTT
CASSLGAHSGNTIYF